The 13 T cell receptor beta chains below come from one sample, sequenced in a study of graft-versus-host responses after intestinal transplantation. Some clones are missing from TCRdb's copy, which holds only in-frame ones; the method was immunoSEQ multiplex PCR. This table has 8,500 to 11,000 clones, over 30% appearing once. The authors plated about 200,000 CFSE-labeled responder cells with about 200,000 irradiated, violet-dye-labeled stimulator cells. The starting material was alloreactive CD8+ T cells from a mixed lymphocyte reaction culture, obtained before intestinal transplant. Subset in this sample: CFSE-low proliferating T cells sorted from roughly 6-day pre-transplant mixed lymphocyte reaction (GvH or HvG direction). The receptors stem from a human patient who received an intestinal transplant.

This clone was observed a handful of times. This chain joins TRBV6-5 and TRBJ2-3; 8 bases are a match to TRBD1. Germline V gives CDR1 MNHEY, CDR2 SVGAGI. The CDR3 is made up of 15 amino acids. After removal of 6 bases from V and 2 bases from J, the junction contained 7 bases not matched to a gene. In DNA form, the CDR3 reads TGTGCCAGCAGCGAACAGGGGGGATTCACAGATACGCAGTATTTT. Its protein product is CASSEQGGFTDTQYF.

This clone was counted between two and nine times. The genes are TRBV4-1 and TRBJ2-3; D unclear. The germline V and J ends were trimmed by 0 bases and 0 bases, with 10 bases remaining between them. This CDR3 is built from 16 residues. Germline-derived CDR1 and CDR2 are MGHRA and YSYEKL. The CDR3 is CASSQESLRSTDTQYF. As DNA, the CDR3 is TGCGCCAGCAGCCAAGAGTCCCTTCGTAGCACAGATACGCAGTATTTT.

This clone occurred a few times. CDR3 coding DNA: TGTGCCAGCAGTTTCAGGGGATCGATCTACGAGCAGTACTTC. Protein sequence: CASSFRGSIYEQYF. This chain joins TRBV28 and TRBJ2-7; possible D gene TRBD1, 6 bases. The CDR3 spans 14 residues. From germline, CDR1 is MDHEN and CDR2 SYDVKM. V was clipped by 3 bases and J by 3 bases, with 12 bases between them. Using reference TRBV28 and TRBJ2-7 for the parts outside the CDR3, the full variable domain is DVKVTQSSRYLVKRTGEKVFLECVQDMDHENMFWYRQDPGLGLRLIYFSYDVKMKEKGDIPEGYSVSREKKERFSLILESASTNQTSMYLCASSFRGSIYEQYFGPGTRLTVT.

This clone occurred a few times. CDR3 protein: CASGQGAFTEAFF. Here the CDR3 DNA reads TGTGCCAGCGGCCAGGGGGCGTTCACTGAAGCTTTCTTT. The V gene is TRBV6-1, the J gene TRBJ1-1; 8 bases are shared with TRBD1. J lost 4 bases, V lost 8 bases, and 6 bases had no gene match. Germline V gives CDR1 MNHNS, CDR2 SASEGT. The CDR3 runs to 13 residues.

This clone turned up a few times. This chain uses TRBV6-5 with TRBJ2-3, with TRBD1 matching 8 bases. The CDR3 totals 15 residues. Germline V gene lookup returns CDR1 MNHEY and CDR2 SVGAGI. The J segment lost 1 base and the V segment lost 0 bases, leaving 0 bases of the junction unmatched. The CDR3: CASSYSDRGTDTQYF. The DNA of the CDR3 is TGTGCCAGCAGTTACTCGGACAGGGGCACAGATACGCAGTATTTT.

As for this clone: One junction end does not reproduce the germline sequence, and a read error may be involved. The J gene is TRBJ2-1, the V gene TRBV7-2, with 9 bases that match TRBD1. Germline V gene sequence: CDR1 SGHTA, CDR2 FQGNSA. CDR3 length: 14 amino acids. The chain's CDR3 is CASSSQGAYNGQFF. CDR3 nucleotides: TGTGCCAGCAGCTCACAGGGGGCTTACAATGGGCAGTTCTTC.

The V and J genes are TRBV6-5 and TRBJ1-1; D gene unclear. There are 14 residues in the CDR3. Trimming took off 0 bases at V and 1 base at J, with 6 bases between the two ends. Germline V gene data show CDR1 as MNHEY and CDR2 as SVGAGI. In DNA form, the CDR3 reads TGTGCCAGCAGTTACTCGTTGGCGAACACTGAAGCTTTCTTT. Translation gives CASSYSLANTEAFF.

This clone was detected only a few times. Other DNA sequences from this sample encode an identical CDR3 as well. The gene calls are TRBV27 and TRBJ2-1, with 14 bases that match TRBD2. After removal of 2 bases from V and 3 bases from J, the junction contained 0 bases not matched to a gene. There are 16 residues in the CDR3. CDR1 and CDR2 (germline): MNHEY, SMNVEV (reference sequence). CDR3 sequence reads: CASSLGTSGSYNEQFF. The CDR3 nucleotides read TGTGCCAGCAGTTTAGGGACTAGCGGGAGCTACAATGAGCAGTTCTTC.

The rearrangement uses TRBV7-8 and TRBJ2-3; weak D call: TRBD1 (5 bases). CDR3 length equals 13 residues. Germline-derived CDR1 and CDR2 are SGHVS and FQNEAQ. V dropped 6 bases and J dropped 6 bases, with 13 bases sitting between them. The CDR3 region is CASSLSSGDTQYF. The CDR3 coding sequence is TGTGCCAGCAGTCTCAGCTCAGGGGATACGCAGTATTTT.

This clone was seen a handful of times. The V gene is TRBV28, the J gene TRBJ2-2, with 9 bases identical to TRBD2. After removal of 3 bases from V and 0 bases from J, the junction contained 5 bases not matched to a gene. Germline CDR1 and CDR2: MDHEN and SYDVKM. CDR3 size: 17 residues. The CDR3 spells CASSFPRGGTNTGELFF. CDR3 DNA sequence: TGTGCCAGCAGTTTTCCGCGGGGGGGAACGAACACCGGGGAGCTGTTTTTT.

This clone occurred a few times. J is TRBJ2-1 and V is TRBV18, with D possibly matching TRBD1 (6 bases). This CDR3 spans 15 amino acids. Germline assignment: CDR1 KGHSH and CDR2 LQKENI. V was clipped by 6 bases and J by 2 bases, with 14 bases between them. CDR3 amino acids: CASSQDRDPYNEQFF. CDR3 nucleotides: TGTGCCAGCTCGCAGGACAGAGACCCCTACAATGAGCAGTTCTTC. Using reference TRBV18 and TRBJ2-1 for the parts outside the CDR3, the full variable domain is NAGVMQNPRHLVRRRGQEARLRCSPMKGHSHVYWYRQLPEEGLKFMVYLQKENIIDESGMPKERFSAEFPKEGPSILRIQQVVRGDSAAYFCASSQDRDPYNEQFFGPGTRLTVL.

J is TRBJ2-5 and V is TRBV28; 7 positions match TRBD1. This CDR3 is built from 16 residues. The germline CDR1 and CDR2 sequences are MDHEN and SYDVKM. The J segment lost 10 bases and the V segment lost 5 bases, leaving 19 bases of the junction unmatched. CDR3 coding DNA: TGTGCCAGCAGTCGCGTGTGGGACAGTAAATTTGGAGACCAGTACTTC. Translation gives CASSRVWDSKFGDQYF.

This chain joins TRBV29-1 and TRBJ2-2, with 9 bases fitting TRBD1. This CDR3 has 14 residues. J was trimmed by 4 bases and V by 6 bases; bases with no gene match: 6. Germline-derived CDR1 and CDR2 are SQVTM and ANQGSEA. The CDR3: CSVGDREITGELFF. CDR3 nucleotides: TGCAGCGTCGGGGACAGGGAGATCACCGGGGAGCTGTTTTTT.